This T cell receptor beta chain was obtained from a study of blood T cell repertoires in COVID-19. Across the whole study: Donors in the United States, Italy and Spain gave samples during acute or convalescent COVID-19. PBMCs, B-cell-depleted T cells, or T cells provided the cDNA or gDNA that made up the material.

V lost 8 bases and J lost 2, with 7 bases in between. The CDR3 covers 12 residues. Germline assignment: CDR1 MDHEN and CDR2 SYDVKM. In the original analysis: Nucleated cell number was recorded as an estimate derived from reference gene primer amplification. Measured with immunoSEQ multiplex PCR; TCRdb has only the in-frame clones, and not every one. V, J and clone size reflect that table, while D and trimming were determined from the DNA. Altogether under 300,000 clones are present, 86% being singletons, with the ten largest covering less than 4%. V usage is TRBV28 and J usage is TRBJ1-3, with D possibly being TRBD1 (6 bases). Input material: peripheral blood. The TCR was taken from a man in his late teens or twenties with active or convalescent COVID-19. The CDR3 DNA reads as TGTGCCAGCCGGACAGCTGGAAACACCATATATTTT. Amino acid sequence: CASRTAGNTIYF. Using reference TRBV28 and TRBJ1-3 for the parts outside the CDR3, the full variable domain is DVKVTQSSRYLVKRTGEKVFLECVQDMDHENMFWYRQDPGLGLRLIYFSYDVKMKEKGDIPEGYSVSREKKERFSLILESASTNQTSMYLCASRTAGNTIYFGEGSWLTVV.